A single sample gave rise to the 7 T cell receptor beta chains below, sequenced in a study of T cell changes during pregnancy in multiple sclerosis. TCRdb's copy holds only in-frame clones and misses some; the assay was immunoSEQ multiplex PCR. The repertoire holds some 60,000 clones, with under 95% as singletons. The starting material was peripheral blood, obtained after pregnancy. The origin of the receptors is a female donor in good health, enrolled as a control in a pregnancy study.

The chain has TRBV7-8 and TRBJ2-1, with TRBD2 matching over 10 bases. CDR1 and CDR2 (germline): SGHVS, FQNEAQ. Trimming at V came to 3 bases and at J to 4 bases, leaving 6 bases not matched to a gene. The CDR3 length is 16 residues. This CDR3 reads CASSFKTSGLYNEQFF. The CDR3 bases are TGTGCCAGCAGCTTCAAGACTAGCGGGTTATACAATGAGCAGTTCTTC. The full variable domain, with the rest looked up from reference TRBV7-8 and TRBJ2-1, is GAGVSQSPRYKVAKRGQDVALRCDPISGHVSLFWYQQALGQGPEFLTYFQNEAQLDKSGLPSDRFFAERPEGSVSTLKIQRTQQEDSAVYLCASSFKTSGLYNEQFFGPGTRLTVL.

The chain has TRBV15 and TRBJ1-1; D is unresolved. Germline V CDR1 and CDR2: LNHNV, YYDKDF (reference sequence). Trimming left V 1 base short and J 7 bases short, with 10 bases between. CDR3 length: 13 residues. CDR3 sequence (DNA): TGTGCCACCAGCAGAGGCCAGCGATATGAAGCTTTCTTT. Residues: CATSRGQRYEAFF. The full variable domain, its missing parts supplied by reference TRBV15 and TRBJ1-1, is DAMVIQNPRYQVTQFGKPVTLSCSQTLNHNVMYWYQQKSSQAPKLLFHYYDKDFNNEADTPDNFQSRRPNTSFCFLDIRSPGLGDTAMYLCATSRGQRYEAFFGQGTRLTVV.

V gene TRBV19 combines with J gene TRBJ2-7; TRBD1 aligns across 9 bases. V lost 5 bases and J lost 2; bases outside the gene matches: 10. The CDR3 runs 16 residues. Germline loops: CDR1 LNHDA, CDR2 SQIVND (reference sequence). Here the CDR3 DNA reads TGTGCCAGTAGTCGCCCGGGACAGGGTGGGACCTACGAGCAGTACTTC. Its protein is CASSRPGQGGTYEQYF.

This chain links TRBV12-5 with TRBJ2-7, with TRBD1 matching 8 bases. V dropped 1 base and J dropped 6; count of bases not matched to a gene: 5. The CDR3 runs 14 residues. CDR1 and CDR2 (germline): LGHNT, FRNRAP. The CDR3 coding sequence is TGTGCTAGTGGTTTGGGGCAGGGGGCATCCGAGCAGTACTTC. It yields the protein CASGLGQGASEQYF. Supplemented by reference TRBV12-5 and TRBJ2-7, the full variable domain reads DARVTQTPRHKVTEMGQEVTMRCQPILGHNTVFWYRQTMMQGLELLAYFRNRAPLDDSGMPKDRFSAEMPDATLATLKIQPSEPRDSAVYFCASGLGQGASEQYFGPGTRLTVT.

J is TRBJ2-1 and V is TRBV2; TRBD2 agrees at 7 bases. There are 15 residues in the CDR3. Germline values: CDR1 SNHLY, CDR2 FYNNEI. J gave up 5 bases and V 3 bases, and 7 bases lay outside the gene matches. DNA of the CDR3: TGTGCCAGCAGTGATCGGGCTAGCGGTGACAATGAGCAGTTCTTC. Translated: CASSDRASGDNEQFF.

The gene calls are TRBV7-9 and TRBJ2-7, with no clear D. V was pared by 5 bases and J by 3 bases, with 14 bases between. Germline V CDR1 and CDR2: SEHNR, FQNEAQ (reference sequence). The CDR3 has 14 amino acids. Written as DNA, the CDR3 is TGTGCCAGCAGCCCCCATATGCGCGACTACGAGCAGTACTTC. It yields the protein CASSPHMRDYEQYF.

The V gene is TRBV27, the J gene TRBJ2-4, with 7 positions matching TRBD2. The V gene's germline CDR1 is MNHEY and CDR2 SMNVEV (reference sequence). V lost 3 bases, J lost 1 base, and 9 bases stayed unmatched. This CDR3 contains 17 residues. The CDR3 protein is CASSFLGRGEAKNIQYF. DNA for the CDR3: TGTGCCAGCAGTTTTCTTGGTCGGGGGGAGGCCAAAAACATTCAGTACTTC.